These T cell receptor beta chains were read from a single sample in a study of regulatory T cells in long-lasting Graves disease. Via MiXCR, TCRdb re-called the multiplex PCR reads, giving one row per CDR3 protein. The sample carries some 370,000 distinct CDR3 sequences, less than 25% recorded once. Specimen: peripheral blood mononuclear cells (PBMCs), collected when the disease was refractory, from a patient treated with antithyroid drugs. The receptors were gathered from a female donor with Graves disease. CDR3s include the opening cysteine and the closing phenylalanine or tryptophan. Fields, in order: clone size, D gene, J gene, V gene, CDR3 DNA, CDR3 protein. The D gene is left open where the match is weak. Expanded clones are given a class, and other clones once, few, many or no size at all.

clone_size: many; d_call: TRBD1; j_call: TRBJ2-2; v_call: TRBV7-3; cdr3_nt: TGTGCCAGCAGCTTTGGGGACAGGGGGAACACCGGGGAGCTGTTTTTT; cdr3_aa: CASSFGDRGNTGELFF
clone_size: once; d_call: TRBD2; j_call: TRBJ2-7; v_call: TRBV4-1; cdr3_nt: TGCGCCAGCAGAATAGCGGGAGGTGGGATTTACGAGCAGTACTTC; cdr3_aa: CASRIAGGGIYEQYF
clone_size: few; d_call: -; j_call: TRBJ2-1; v_call: TRBV12-3/TRBV12-4; cdr3_nt: TGTGCCAGCAGTCCCACAGGTCAATCCTACAATGAGCAGTTCTTC; cdr3_aa: CASSPTGQSYNEQFF
clone_size: -; d_call: -; j_call: TRBJ2-1; v_call: TRBV20-1; cdr3_nt: TGCAGTGCTAGAAAAACCGAAGAATGGAGGGCATATCATGAGCAGTTCTTC; cdr3_aa: CSARKTEEWRAYHEQFF
clone_size: -; d_call: -; j_call: TRBJ2-5; v_call: TRBV28; cdr3_nt: TGTGCCAGCAGCCGACACGTCCAAGAGACCCAGTACTTC; cdr3_aa: CASSRHVQETQYF
clone_size: many; d_call: -; j_call: TRBJ2-4; v_call: TRBV20-1; cdr3_nt: TGCAGTGCTAGCACGCTACAGGACAGGGAGGGTGTAAACATTCAGTACTTC; cdr3_aa: CSASTLQDREGVNIQYF
clone_size: many; d_call: TRBD1; j_call: TRBJ1-1; v_call: TRBV27; cdr3_nt: TGTGCCAGCAGTGTAAGGACAGGGAGGACCCCGGGGGCTGAAGCTTTCTTT; cdr3_aa: CASSVRTGRTPGAEAFF
clone_size: many; d_call: -; j_call: TRBJ2-2; v_call: TRBV28; cdr3_nt: TGTGCCAGCAGTCCCGAGGGACGGTACACCGGGGAGCTGTTTTTT; cdr3_aa: CASSPEGRYTGELFF
clone_size: few; d_call: -; j_call: TRBJ2-7; v_call: TRBV29-1; cdr3_nt: TGCAGCGGGTTAAGGTGGTCGTCGGGTTACGAGCAGTACTTC; cdr3_aa: CSGLRWSSGYEQYF
clone_size: few; d_call: TRBD1; j_call: TRBJ2-7; v_call: TRBV7-2; cdr3_nt: TGTGCCAGCAGCCTGGGACAGTTGGAGCAGTACTTC; cdr3_aa: CASSLGQLEQYF
clone_size: -; d_call: TRBD2; j_call: TRBJ2-2; v_call: TRBV5-1; cdr3_nt: TGCGCCAGCAGCTATACGGGACTAGCATCCTCCGGGGAGCTGTTTTTT; cdr3_aa: CASSYTGLASSGELFF
clone_size: -; d_call: TRBD1; j_call: TRBJ2-1; v_call: TRBV6-1; cdr3_nt: TGTGCCAGCAGCCCAGCCGGGACAGGGGGCAATGAGCAGTTCTTC; cdr3_aa: CASSPAGTGGNEQFF
clone_size: few; d_call: -; j_call: TRBJ1-1; v_call: TRBV20-1; cdr3_nt: TGCAGTGCCGGACGGTTGAACACTGAAGCTTTCTTT; cdr3_aa: CSAGRLNTEAFF
clone_size: few; d_call: -; j_call: TRBJ2-5; v_call: TRBV7-2; cdr3_nt: TGTGCCAGCAGCTCCCCATGGGTCGGGCTGCAAGAGGCCCAGTACTTC; cdr3_aa: CASSSPWVGLQEAQYF
clone_size: -; d_call: -; j_call: TRBJ2-7; v_call: TRBV19; cdr3_nt: TGTGCCAGTAGTATTCAGGGCTCCTCCTACGAGCAGTACTTC; cdr3_aa: CASSIQGSSYEQYF
clone_size: many; d_call: TRBD1; j_call: TRBJ1-1; v_call: TRBV29-1; cdr3_nt: TGCAGCGTTGCAGGGGGACAGAAGAACACTGAAGCTTTCTTT; cdr3_aa: CSVAGGQKNTEAFF
clone_size: many; d_call: -; j_call: TRBJ1-5; v_call: TRBV27; cdr3_nt: TGTGCCAGCAGTTTTACCGGGAGGGGCAATCAGCCCCAGCATTTT; cdr3_aa: CASSFTGRGNQPQHF
clone_size: -; d_call: -; j_call: TRBJ2-5; v_call: TRBV11-2; cdr3_nt: TGTGCCAGCAGCCCCCCCCTAGCGTCAGAGACCCAGTACTTC; cdr3_aa: CASSPPLASETQYF
clone_size: -; d_call: -; j_call: TRBJ2-5; v_call: TRBV7-9; cdr3_nt: TGTGCCAGCAGCCCCCAGGGGGGGACCCAGTACTTC; cdr3_aa: CASSPQGGTQYF
clone_size: once; d_call: -; j_call: TRBJ2-3; v_call: TRBV12-3/TRBV12-4; cdr3_nt: TGTGCCAGCAGTTCACTCAGGGGATGGGACACAGATACGCAGTATTTT; cdr3_aa: CASSSLRGWDTDTQYF
clone_size: -; d_call: TRBD1; j_call: TRBJ1-5; v_call: TRBV27; cdr3_nt: TGTGCCAGCAGTTTCCAAGCTCCGGGACAGGGGCGCAATCAGCCCCAGCATTTT; cdr3_aa: CASSFQAPGQGRNQPQHF
clone_size: many; d_call: -; j_call: TRBJ2-7; v_call: TRBV19; cdr3_nt: TGTGCCAGTAGTCCCCGGGGGAAGAGCACATTGAGCTCCTACGAGCAGTACTTC; cdr3_aa: CASSPRGKSTLSSYEQYF
clone_size: many; d_call: TRBD2; j_call: TRBJ2-7; v_call: TRBV12-5; cdr3_nt: TGTGCTAGTGGTTTGGTACCCGGGGGAGGGGCGGCCGAGCAGTACTTC; cdr3_aa: CASGLVPGGGAAEQYF
clone_size: few; d_call: -; j_call: TRBJ2-1; v_call: TRBV2; cdr3_nt: TGTGCCAGCAGTGTCAGGGTTGAGCAGTTCTTC; cdr3_aa: CASSVRVEQFF
clone_size: -; d_call: -; j_call: TRBJ1-1; v_call: TRBV20-1; cdr3_nt: TGCAGTGCTTCCGGGGTGAACACTGAAGCTTTCTTT; cdr3_aa: CSASGVNTEAFF
clone_size: few; d_call: -; j_call: TRBJ1-5; v_call: TRBV9; cdr3_nt: TGTGCCAGCAGCGCCGGGACATCCCGGATCGAGCCCCAGCATTTT; cdr3_aa: CASSAGTSRIEPQHF
clone_size: once; d_call: -; j_call: TRBJ2-1; v_call: TRBV11-2; cdr3_nt: TGTGCCAGCAGCTTAGGGAAGAGCTCCTACAATGAGCAGTTCTTC; cdr3_aa: CASSLGKSSYNEQFF
clone_size: -; d_call: TRBD1; j_call: TRBJ1-2; v_call: TRBV19; cdr3_nt: TGTGCCAGTAGTACCGGACAGGGACGAGGGGAAGGGTCCTATGGCTACACCTTC; cdr3_aa: CASSTGQGRGEGSYGYTF
clone_size: few; d_call: -; j_call: TRBJ1-5; v_call: TRBV7-3; cdr3_nt: TGTGCCAGCAGCTTAGGGCAGGTTTTCAATCAGCCCCAGCATTTT; cdr3_aa: CASSLGQVFNQPQHF
clone_size: -; d_call: -; j_call: TRBJ2-5; v_call: TRBV19; cdr3_nt: TGTGCCAGTAGTTCGGTAGCGGCGAATCAAGAGACCCAGTACTTC; cdr3_aa: CASSSVAANQETQYF
clone_size: few; d_call: TRBD2; j_call: TRBJ2-3; v_call: TRBV3-1; cdr3_nt: TGTGCCAGCAGCCAAGGACTAGCGGAGCGCACAGATACGCAGTATTTT; cdr3_aa: CASSQGLAERTDTQYF
clone_size: many; d_call: -; j_call: TRBJ2-5; v_call: TRBV6-2/TRBV6-3; cdr3_nt: TGTGCCAGCAGTTACTCGAATTTGGGGTTAGAGACCCAGTACTTC; cdr3_aa: CASSYSNLGLETQYF
clone_size: -; d_call: TRBD1; j_call: TRBJ2-7; v_call: TRBV30; cdr3_nt: TGTGCCTGGAAACGGGACAGCTACGAGCAGTACTTC; cdr3_aa: CAWKRDSYEQYF
clone_size: -; d_call: -; j_call: TRBJ2-5; v_call: TRBV7-9; cdr3_nt: TGTGCCAGCAGCTTAGCAGTGGTTCGGGAGACCCAGTACTTC; cdr3_aa: CASSLAVVRETQYF
clone_size: -; d_call: -; j_call: TRBJ1-5; v_call: TRBV10-3; cdr3_nt: TGTGCCATCAGTGACGACGGCAATCAGCCCCAGCATTTT; cdr3_aa: CAISDDGNQPQHF
clone_size: many; d_call: -; j_call: TRBJ1-2; v_call: TRBV3-1; cdr3_nt: TGTGCCAGCAGCCAAGCGCCGCAGGGAGGCTATGGCTACACCTTC; cdr3_aa: CASSQAPQGGYGYTF
clone_size: -; d_call: TRBD2; j_call: TRBJ2-5; v_call: TRBV7-9; cdr3_nt: TGTGCCAGCAGCTACAGCGGGAGAGCAGAGACCCAGTACTTC; cdr3_aa: CASSYSGRAETQYF
clone_size: -; d_call: TRBD1; j_call: TRBJ1-4; v_call: TRBV4-3; cdr3_nt: TGCGCCAGCAGCCACTTCGGGACAGGCAACAAAAAACTGTTTTTT; cdr3_aa: CASSHFGTGNKKLFF
clone_size: once; d_call: -; j_call: TRBJ2-7; v_call: TRBV4-1; cdr3_nt: TGCGCCAGCAGCCAAGACAGACAGGTCTACGAGCAGTACTTC; cdr3_aa: CASSQDRQVYEQYF
clone_size: many; d_call: TRBD1; j_call: TRBJ1-2; v_call: TRBV15; cdr3_nt: TGTGCCACCAGCACTCGAGACAGGGATACCTATGGCTACACCTTC; cdr3_aa: CATSTRDRDTYGYTF
clone_size: -; d_call: -; j_call: TRBJ2-2; v_call: TRBV7-3; cdr3_nt: TGTGCCAGCAGCTTATCGGCCGCCACCGGGGAGCTGTTTTTT; cdr3_aa: CASSLSAATGELFF
clone_size: many; d_call: -; j_call: TRBJ1-5; v_call: TRBV15; cdr3_nt: TGTGCCACCAGCAGAGCAGGGGCAGGACCCAATCAGCCCCAGCATTTT; cdr3_aa: CATSRAGAGPNQPQHF
clone_size: many; d_call: -; j_call: TRBJ1-2; v_call: TRBV28; cdr3_nt: TGTGCCAGCACTAACGCGAGGGGTTTTTACTATGGCTACACCTTC; cdr3_aa: CASTNARGFYYGYTF
clone_size: few; d_call: -; j_call: TRBJ1-1; v_call: TRBV7-9; cdr3_nt: TGTGCCAGCAGCTTTACAGACAGAAGGAACACTGAAGCTTTCTTT; cdr3_aa: CASSFTDRRNTEAFF
clone_size: few; d_call: TRBD1; j_call: TRBJ1-1; v_call: TRBV11-2; cdr3_nt: TGTGCCAGCAGCATTTCAGGGGGCGCAAGGGTCACTGAAGCTTTCTTT; cdr3_aa: CASSISGGARVTEAFF
clone_size: -; d_call: -; j_call: TRBJ2-3; v_call: TRBV11-2; cdr3_nt: TGTGCCAGCAGCCCCCCAAACACAGATACGCAGTATTTT; cdr3_aa: CASSPPNTDTQYF
clone_size: -; d_call: -; j_call: TRBJ1-1; v_call: TRBV5-1; cdr3_nt: TGCGCCAGCAGCTCTGACCCGGGGGGGAGACCCACTATGAACACTGAAGCTTTCTTT; cdr3_aa: CASSSDPGGRPTMNTEAFF
clone_size: -; d_call: -; j_call: TRBJ1-6; v_call: TRBV7-2; cdr3_nt: TGTGCCAGCAGCTTCGGGACTAACAATTCACCCCTCCACTTT; cdr3_aa: CASSFGTNNSPLHF
clone_size: many; d_call: -; j_call: TRBJ2-2; v_call: TRBV7-2; cdr3_nt: TGTGCCAGCAGAAAAGGACAGGAGCGGGATGGGCTGTTTTTT; cdr3_aa: CASRKGQERDGLFF
clone_size: -; d_call: -; j_call: TRBJ2-3; v_call: TRBV20-1; cdr3_nt: TGCAGTGCCAGGCGGCCTAGCACAGATACGCAGTATTTT; cdr3_aa: CSARRPSTDTQYF
clone_size: few; d_call: -; j_call: TRBJ2-5; v_call: TRBV12-3/TRBV12-4; cdr3_nt: TGTGCCAGCAGTTTAGGCGGGGTGGCAGTGACCCAGTACTTC; cdr3_aa: CASSLGGVAVTQYF
clone_size: few; d_call: TRBD2; j_call: TRBJ2-7; v_call: TRBV13; cdr3_nt: TGTGCCAGCAGCTTCGGGACTAGCGCTAACTACGAGCAGTACTTC; cdr3_aa: CASSFGTSANYEQYF
clone_size: -; d_call: TRBD2; j_call: TRBJ2-1; v_call: TRBV5-6; cdr3_nt: TGTGCCAGCAGCTTAAGGTTCGGGACTAGCGGATACAATGAGCAGTTCTTC; cdr3_aa: CASSLRFGTSGYNEQFF
clone_size: few; d_call: TRBD1; j_call: TRBJ2-4; v_call: TRBV20-1; cdr3_nt: TGCAGTGCTAGTTGGCCAGGGGGCCGCCAAAACATTCAGTACTTC; cdr3_aa: CSASWPGGRQNIQYF
clone_size: -; d_call: -; j_call: TRBJ1-2; v_call: TRBV25-1; cdr3_nt: TGTGCCACCCTAGGGAGCGTGAGGCAGGGGAACTATGGCTACACCTTC; cdr3_aa: CATLGSVRQGNYGYTF
clone_size: -; d_call: TRBD1; j_call: TRBJ2-4; v_call: TRBV19; cdr3_nt: TGTGCCAGTAGTACCTGGACAGGGCTAGCCAAAAACATTCAGTACTTC; cdr3_aa: CASSTWTGLAKNIQYF
clone_size: -; d_call: TRBD2; j_call: TRBJ2-5; v_call: TRBV12-3/TRBV12-4; cdr3_nt: TGTGCCAGCAGTTTAGACAGCGGGAGGTTACAAGAGACCCAGTACTTC; cdr3_aa: CASSLDSGRLQETQYF
clone_size: few; d_call: -; j_call: TRBJ1-5; v_call: TRBV19; cdr3_nt: TGTGCCAGTAGTACGGGCAAAAGGGGGAATCAGCCCCAGCATTTT; cdr3_aa: CASSTGKRGNQPQHF
clone_size: -; d_call: TRBD2; j_call: TRBJ2-2; v_call: TRBV6-1; cdr3_nt: TGTGCCAGCAGGACGGGACTAGCGGCGAACACCGGGGAGCTGTTTTTT; cdr3_aa: CASRTGLAANTGELFF
clone_size: many; d_call: -; j_call: TRBJ2-7; v_call: TRBV6-1; cdr3_nt: TGTGCCAGCAGCCACAGTCGTGTTGGGACTCCCTACGAGCAGTACTTC; cdr3_aa: CASSHSRVGTPYEQYF